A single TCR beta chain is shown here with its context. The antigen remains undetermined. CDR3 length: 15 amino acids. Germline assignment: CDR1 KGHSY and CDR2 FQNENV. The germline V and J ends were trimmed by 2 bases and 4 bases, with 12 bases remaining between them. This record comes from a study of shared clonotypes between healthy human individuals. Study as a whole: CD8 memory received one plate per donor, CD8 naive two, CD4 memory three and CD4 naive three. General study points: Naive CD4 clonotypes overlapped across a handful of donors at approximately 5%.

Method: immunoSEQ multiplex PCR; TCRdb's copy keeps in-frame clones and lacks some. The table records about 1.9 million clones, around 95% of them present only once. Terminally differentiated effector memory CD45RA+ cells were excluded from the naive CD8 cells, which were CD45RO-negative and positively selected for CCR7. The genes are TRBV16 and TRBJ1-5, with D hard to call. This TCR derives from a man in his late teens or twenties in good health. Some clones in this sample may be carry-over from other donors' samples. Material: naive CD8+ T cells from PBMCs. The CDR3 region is CASSQGPGLNQPQHF. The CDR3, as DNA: TGTGCCAGCAGCCAAGGGCCTGGCCTAAATCAGCCCCAGCATTTT.